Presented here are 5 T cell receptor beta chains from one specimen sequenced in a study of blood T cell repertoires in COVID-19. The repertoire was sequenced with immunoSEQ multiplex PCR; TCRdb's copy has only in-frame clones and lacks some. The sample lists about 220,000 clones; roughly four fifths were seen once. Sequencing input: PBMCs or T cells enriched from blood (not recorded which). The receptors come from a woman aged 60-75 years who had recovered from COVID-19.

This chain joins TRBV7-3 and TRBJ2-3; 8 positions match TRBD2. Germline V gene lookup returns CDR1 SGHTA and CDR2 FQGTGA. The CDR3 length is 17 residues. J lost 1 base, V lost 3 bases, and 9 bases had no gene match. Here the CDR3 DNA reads TGTGCCAGCAGCTTGCGGCGGGGGGCCCTCGGCACAGATACGCAGTATTTT. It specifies CASSLRRGALGTDTQYF. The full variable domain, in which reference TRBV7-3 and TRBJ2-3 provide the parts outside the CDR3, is GAGVSQTPSNKVTEKGKYVELRCDPISGHTALYWYRQSLGQGPEFLIYFQGTGAADDSGLPNDRFFAVRPEGSVSTLKIQRTERGDSAVYLCASSLRRGALGTDTQYFGPGTRLTVL.

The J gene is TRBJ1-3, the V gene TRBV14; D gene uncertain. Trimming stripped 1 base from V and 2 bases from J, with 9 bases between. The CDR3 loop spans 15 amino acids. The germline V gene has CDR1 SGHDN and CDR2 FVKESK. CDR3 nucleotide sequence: TGTGCCAGCAGCCAAGTTGGAGTGGCTGGAAACACCATATATTTT. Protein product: CASSQVGVAGNTIYF.

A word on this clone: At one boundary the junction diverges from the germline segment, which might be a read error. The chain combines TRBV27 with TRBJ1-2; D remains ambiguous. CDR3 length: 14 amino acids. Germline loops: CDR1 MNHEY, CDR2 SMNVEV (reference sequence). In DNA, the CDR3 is TGTGCCAGCAGTATATCGCCACAGACCCATGGCTACACCTTC. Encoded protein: CASSISPQTHGYTF.

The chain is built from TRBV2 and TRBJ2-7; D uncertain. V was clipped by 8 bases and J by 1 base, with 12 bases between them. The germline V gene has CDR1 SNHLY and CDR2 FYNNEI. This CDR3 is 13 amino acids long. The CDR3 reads CASGPKSSYEQYF. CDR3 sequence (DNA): TGTGCCAGCGGGCCAAAGAGTTCCTACGAGCAGTACTTC.

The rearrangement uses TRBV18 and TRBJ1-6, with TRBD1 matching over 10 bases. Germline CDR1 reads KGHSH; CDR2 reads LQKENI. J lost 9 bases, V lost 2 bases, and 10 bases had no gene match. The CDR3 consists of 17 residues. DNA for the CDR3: TGTGCCAGCTCACCAATTTCTCCGGGACAGGGGACTTCACCCCTCCACTTT. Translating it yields CASSPISPGQGTSPLHF.